This T cell receptor (beta chain) was sequenced during a study of cytomegalovirus exposure and HLA in healthy donors. General study results and limits: The authors considered a cluster of highly shared sequence variants likely to be a sequencing artifact. Fewer N-insertions (relative to the roughly 630-donor mean) were reportedly seen in an Asian-associated ancestry cluster in a later analysis.

The PCR had 60 Vbeta and 13 Jbeta primers. Using immunoSEQ multiplex PCR, the repertoire was profiled, and TCRdb retains in-frame clones only, with some absent. Among more than 110,000 clones listed, over 60% were seen once. Comment on this clone: No antigen is known for it.

Specimen: PBMCs. The clonotype originates from a male donor in good health and CMV-seropositive.

The CDR3 loop reads CASSLPGTPRTDTQYF. The CDR3 DNA sequence: TGTGCCAGCAGCCTACCCGGGACACCTCGCACAGATACGCAGTATTTT. The chain combines TRBV7-3 with TRBJ2-3, with D possibly matching TRBD1 (6 bases). The CDR3 runs 16 residues. CDR1 and CDR2 from the germline V gene are SGHTA and FQGTGA. The V end was cut by 5 bases, the J end by 1 base, with 16 bases between.